Presented here are 16 T cell receptor beta chains from one specimen sequenced in a study of PD-1 blockade in classical Hodgkin lymphoma. Every patient experienced relapse after autologous stem cell transplantation, and brentuximab vedotin exposure varied. TCRdb keeps only in-frame clones here, not all; method: immunoSEQ multiplex PCR. The data hold about 97,000 clones, with more than 85% observed a single time. Material: peripheral blood mononuclear cells (PBMCs), obtained before the second cycle of nivolumab. Every receptor here comes from a human donor with classical Hodgkin lymphoma.

This chain connects TRBV6-5 to TRBJ2-7; a weak D match, TRBD1 (6 bases). This CDR3 spans 16 amino acids. V dropped 4 bases and J dropped 4 bases, with 20 bases sitting between them. CDR1 and CDR2 from the germline V gene are MNHEY and SVGAGI. The CDR3 nucleotides are TGTGCCAGCAGTTCCCTGGGGGCCCCGGGCCTTTACGAGCAGTACTTC. This sequence encodes CASSSLGAPGLYEQYF.

The chain uses TRBV30 and TRBJ1-1, with D unresolved. The CDR3 contains 13 residues. With 0 bases removed from V and 1 base from J, the gap between germline ends came to 6 bases. The germline V gene has CDR1 GTSNPN and CDR2 SVGIG (reference sequence). The CDR3 DNA reads TGTGCCTGGAGTGTGAGAAGGAACACTGAAGCTTTCTTT. This translates into CAWSVRRNTEAFF.

This chain uses TRBV6-6 with TRBJ2-1; no clear D. This CDR3 has 15 amino acids. Trimming shortened V by 5 bases and J by 4 bases, and 15 bases separated the two germline ends. Germline loops: CDR1 MNHNY, CDR2 SVGAGI (reference sequence). In DNA, the CDR3 is TGTGCCAGCAGTCCGAGCCTATTCCCATACAATGAGCAGTTCTTC. Protein: CASSPSLFPYNEQFF.

The V and J genes are TRBV5-5 and TRBJ1-1; D unclear. This CDR3 is built from 13 residues. The germline V gene encodes CDR1 SGHKS and CDR2 YYEKEE (reference sequence). Trimming shortened V by 2 bases and J by 1 base, and 6 bases separated the two germline ends. The CDR3: CASSFTENTEAFF. The CDR3 DNA reads TGTGCCAGCAGCTTCACTGAGAACACTGAAGCTTTCTTT. The complete variable domain, with remaining parts taken from reference TRBV5-5 and TRBJ1-1, reads DAGVTQSPTHLIKTRGQQVTLRCSPISGHKSVSWYQQVLGQGPQFIFQYYEKEERGRGNFPDRFSARQFPNYSSELNVNALLLGDSALYLCASSFTENTEAFFGQGTRLTVV.

The chain recombines TRBV5-1 with TRBJ2-1; no clear D gene. CDR1 and CDR2 (germline): SGHRS, YFSETQ. There are 15 residues in the CDR3. The V and J ends lost 0 bases and 2 bases respectively, with 9 bases between them. The CDR3 bases are TGCGCCAGCAGCTTGGAAGGGCTAGCCTACAATGAGCAGTTCTTC. Protein sequence: CASSLEGLAYNEQFF.

The gene calls are TRBV7-6 and TRBJ2-7, with unresolved D. The CDR3 sequence is 17 residues long. The V gene's germline CDR1 is SGHVS and CDR2 FNYEAQ. Between the trimmed V and J ends, which lost 4 bases and 3 bases, there was a span of 22 bases. The CDR3 bases are TGTGCCAGCAGCTCGCGCGCACCGGCAGCCTCAAGCTACGAGCAGTACTTC. This translates into CASSSRAPAASSYEQYF.

V is TRBV7-3 and J is TRBJ2-2, with 8 bases matching TRBD2. This CDR3 is 15 amino acids long. V shed 5 bases, J shed 4 bases, and the junction held 6 bases outside the gene matches. Germline V lookup: CDR1 SGHTA, CDR2 FQGTGA. The CDR3 bases are TGTGCCAGCAGCACTGGACTAGCTGGCACCGGGGAGCTGTTTTTT. Protein product: CASSTGLAGTGELFF.

The rearrangement uses TRBV7-2 and TRBJ2-7, with 9 nucleotides matching TRBD1. Germline-derived CDR1 and CDR2 are SGHTA and FQGNSA. CDR3 size: 15 residues. V was clipped by 1 base and J by 6 bases; unmatched bases: 7. CDR3 amino acids: CASSLEHNRGREQYF. The CDR3 nucleotides read TGTGCCAGCAGCTTAGAACACAACAGGGGGCGCGAGCAGTACTTC.

The V call is TRBV19, the J call TRBJ2-7, with TRBD1 matching over 7 bases. This CDR3 is 16 amino acids long. J gave up 2 bases and V 8 bases, and 15 bases lay outside the gene matches. CDR1 is LNHDA, CDR2 SQIVND, per germline (reference sequence). The CDR3: CASVPPRRDRTYEQYF. Here the CDR3 DNA reads TGTGCCAGTGTTCCACCACGCCGGGACAGAACCTACGAGCAGTACTTC.

The chain uses TRBV29-1 and TRBJ1-4; TRBD1 agrees at 7 bases. Trimming cost V 6 bases and J 8 bases; bases outside gene matches: 9. The CDR3 covers 13 residues. Germline V gene sequence: CDR1 SQVTM, CDR2 ANQGSEA. The CDR3 DNA reads TGCAGCGTGGCCGTAGGGGGCAGCGAAAAACTGTTTTTT. Translating it yields CSVAVGGSEKLFF.

This chain connects TRBV18 to TRBJ1-5; D call uncertain. Germline-derived CDR1 and CDR2 are KGHSH and LQKENI. This CDR3 contains 16 residues. With 6 bases removed from V and 3 bases from J, the gap between germline ends came to 18 bases. CDR3 sequence (DNA): TGTGCCAGCTCCCTCAATAACCGGGCCGACAATCAGCCCCAGCATTTT. Protein product: CASSLNNRADNQPQHF.

The chain combines TRBV28 with TRBJ1-1; D is undetermined. Germline CDR1 and CDR2: MDHEN and SYDVKM. The germline V and J ends were trimmed by 1 base and 0 bases, with 9 bases remaining between them. The CDR3 loop spans 15 amino acids. The chain's CDR3 is CASSLLGHLNTEAFF. Here the CDR3 DNA reads TGTGCCAGCAGTTTATTAGGGCACCTGAACACTGAAGCTTTCTTT.

The genes are TRBV30 and TRBJ1-5, with 8 bases lining up with TRBD1. CDR1 GTSNPN and CDR2 SVGIG come from the germline V gene (reference sequence). This CDR3 spans 15 amino acids. With 0 bases clipped from V and 6 bases from J, the junction kept 7 bases outside the gene matches. The CDR3 DNA follows: TGTGCCTGGAGTGTCCCGGACAGGGCGGGTCAGCCCCAGCATTTT. Residues: CAWSVPDRAGQPQHF.

The genes are TRBV6-4 and TRBJ1-5; 7 nucleotides match TRBD1. CDR1 and CDR2 from the germline V gene are MRHNA and SNTAGT. V trimming: 1 base; J trimming: 7 bases; junction bases outside the gene matches: 16. CDR3 size: 18 residues. The CDR3 bases are TGTGCCAGCAGTGACTTTAACCCCCGACAGGGAATGGGGCAGCCCCAGCATTTT. This translates into CASSDFNPRQGMGQPQHF.

V and J are TRBV30 and TRBJ2-7; D is unclear. Trimming shortened V by 1 base and J by 9 bases, and 7 bases separated the two germline ends. Germline values: CDR1 GTSNPN, CDR2 SVGIG (reference sequence). CDR3 size: 10 residues. The CDR3 is CAWSGVRQYF. In DNA, the CDR3 is TGTGCCTGGAGTGGGGTTAGGCAGTACTTC.

The chain couples TRBV27 to TRBJ2-1, with D possibly called TRBD1 or TRBD2 (5 bases each). V lost 5 bases to trimming and J lost 15 bases, with 20 bases between them. Germline V gene sequence: CDR1 MNHEY, CDR2 SMNVEV (reference sequence). The CDR3 is made up of 13 amino acids. The CDR3 DNA reads TGTGCCAGCAGTGTCGCCGGGGCCACGAGGCCGTTCTTC. Residues: CASSVAGATRPFF.